What follows are 32 T cell receptor beta chains derived from one specimen sequenced in a study of low-dose radiotherapy and immunotherapy resistance in tumors. Primers targeting TRAV and TRBV primed first-strand cDNA, covering alpha and beta chains. A constant-region primer paired with the V-primer adapter amplified TCRs over about 20 PCR cycles. TCRdb called the reads again in MiXCR, with one record for every CDR3 protein. The sample lists approximately 7,800 distinct CDR3 sequences; 53% were seen once. These receptors were taken from a human donor with advanced metastatic prostate, ovarian, gallbladder or colorectal cancer (not recorded which). This table probably holds off-target reads from a library built for another chain.

The chain employs TRBV5-1 and TRBJ2-1; 7 bases line up with TRBD2. The germline V gene has CDR1 SGHRS and CDR2 YFSETQ. Trimming took 2 bases from V and 0 from J; bases not matched to a gene: 2. CDR3 size: 15 residues. The CDR3 loop is CASSFGGSSYNEQFF. The CDR3 DNA follows: TGCGCCAGCAGCTTCGGGGGGAGCTCCTACAATGAGCAGTTCTTC.

This clonotype occurred a few times. This sequence joins TRBV28 and TRBJ1-4; D might be TRBD1 (5 bases). CDR3 size: 15 residues. Trimming took 3 bases from V and 6 from J, leaving 14 bases between them. The germline CDR1 and CDR2 sequences are MDHEN and SYDVKM. Here the CDR3 reads CASSFETGGDEKLFF. DNA of the CDR3: TGTGCCAGCAGTTTTGAAACAGGCGGGGATGAAAAACTGTTTTTT.

CDR3 bases: TGTGCCAGCAGCTTACCCGGCGGGAGAGGGCCCCTCCACTTT. As protein: CASSLPGGRGPLHF. The rearrangement uses TRBV11-1 and TRBJ1-6; D gene unclear. Per germline, CDR1 SGHAT and CDR2 FQDESV (reference sequence). The CDR3 is 14 residues long. Trimming shortened V by 2 bases and J by 13 bases, and 15 bases separated the two germline ends.

The chain employs TRBV29-1 and TRBJ1-1; weak D call: TRBD1 (6 bases). The V end lost 6 bases, the J end lost 1 base, and 9 bases lay between the germline ends. The CDR3 is 12 residues long. Germline loops: CDR1 SQVTM, CDR2 ANQGSEA. The CDR3 is CSVLQGNTEAFF. In DNA form, the CDR3 reads TGCAGCGTACTACAGGGGAACACTGAAGCTTTCTTT. Drawing the rest from reference TRBV29-1 and TRBJ1-1, the complete variable domain is SAVISQKPSRDICQRGTSLTIQCQVDSQVTMMFWYRQQPGQSLTLIATANQGSEATYESGFVIDKFPISRPNLTFSTLTVSNMSPEDSSIYLCSVLQGNTEAFFGQGTRLTVV.

V usage is TRBV28 and J usage is TRBJ2-7; the D is unclear. Trimming took off 6 bases at V and 1 base at J, with 16 bases between the two ends. The CDR3 length is 15 residues. Germline CDR1 MDHEN, CDR2 SYDVKM. The CDR3 bases are TGTGCCAGCAGCCGAACTGGTATTGAGTCCTACGAGCAGTACTTC. Protein: CASSRTGIESYEQYF.

The chain carries TRBV6-8 and TRBJ1-2; tentative D call: TRBD1 (6 bases). The germline V and J ends were trimmed by 6 bases and 4 bases, with 12 bases remaining between them. In germline, CDR1 is MNHGY, CDR2 SAAAGT. This CDR3 is built from 13 residues. The CDR3 DNA reads TGTGCCAGCAGCGCACAGGGAGGCTATGGCTACACCTTC. Residues: CASSAQGGYGYTF.

This clonotype was recorded only once. The chain joins TRBV5-6 to TRBJ2-3, with TRBD2 matching 7 bases. V shed 0 bases, J shed 1 base, and the junction held 2 bases outside the gene matches. There are 15 residues in the CDR3. The V gene's germline CDR1 is SGHDT and CDR2 YYEEEE. CDR3 sequence reads: CASSLGGSGTDTQYF. The CDR3 nucleotides are TGTGCCAGCAGCTTGGGCGGGAGTGGCACAGATACGCAGTATTTT.

The chain recombines TRBV5-3 with TRBJ1-3, with D perhaps TRBD1 (5 bases). TRBV5-3 is an ORF for which the function is uncertain. The V end was cut by 8 bases, the J end by 2 bases, with 14 bases between. This CDR3 region has 14 residues. The DNA for the CDR3 is TGTGCCAGCAACATAGGGACTCCTGGAAACACCATATATTTT. As protein: CASNIGTPGNTIYF.

V usage is TRBV5-4 and J usage is TRBJ2-3; tentatively, D is TRBD1 (6 bases). V gave up 0 bases and J gave up 2 bases, with 10 bases separating them. Germline V CDR1 and CDR2: SGHNT, YYREEE (reference sequence). CDR3 length: 15 amino acids. The CDR3 DNA sequence: TGTGCCAGCAGCTTGGAAGGGACAATCACAGATACGCAGTATTTT. Protein product: CASSLEGTITDTQYF.

The chain combines TRBV14 with TRBJ1-3; a weak D match, TRBD1 (6 bases). The CDR3 consists of 16 residues. Germline assignment: CDR1 SGHDN and CDR2 FVKESK. The V end lost 4 bases, the J end lost 0 bases, and 13 bases lay between the germline ends. The CDR3 loop reads CASSLFPGDSGNTIYF. The CDR3 DNA reads as TGTGCCAGCAGCCTCTTTCCAGGGGACTCTGGAAACACCATATATTTT.

CDR3 DNA sequence: TGTGCCAGCTCACCAAACCAAGAGACCCAGTACTTC. Amino acids: CASSPNQETQYF. The chain recombines TRBV18 with TRBJ2-5; D gene uncertain. V was shortened by 2 bases and J by 0 bases, with 1 base between the two germline ends. Germline values: CDR1 KGHSH, CDR2 LQKENI. The CDR3 is 12 residues long. Combining the CDR3 with reference TRBV18 and TRBJ2-5 gives the whole variable domain NAGVMQNPRHLVRRRGQEARLRCSPMKGHSHVYWYRQLPEEGLKFMVYLQKENIIDESGMPKERFSAEFPKEGPSILRIQQVVRGDSAAYFCASSPNQETQYFGPGTRLLVL.

The CDR3 DNA sequence: TGTGCCAGCAGAAGTCCGGGACTTCGGACCTACGAGCAGTACTTC. Translated, it gives CASRSPGLRTYEQYF. The V call is TRBV28, the J call TRBJ2-7; D may be TRBD2 (6 bases). Germline V gives CDR1 MDHEN, CDR2 SYDVKM. V lost 6 bases and J 2 bases, leaving 17 bases between the germline ends. The CDR3 is made up of 15 amino acids.

This clonotype has a handful of counts. The chain recombines TRBV29-1 with TRBJ2-3; TRBD1 might be the D (7 bases). Germline CDR1 and CDR2: SQVTM and ANQGSEA. This CDR3 spans 14 amino acids. Trimming left V 8 bases short and J 1 base short, with 16 bases between. In nucleotides, the CDR3 is TGCAGCTGCGAGGGGGCTAGCGGCACAGATACGCAGTATTTT. Translated, it gives CSCEGASGTDTQYF.

This clonotype was seen a few times. J is TRBJ1-1 and V is TRBV28; maybe TRBD1 (6 bases). V shed 5 bases and J shed 4 bases, with 11 bases lying between them. Germline CDR1 is MDHEN and CDR2 is SYDVKM. This CDR3 is 13 amino acids long. CDR3 sequence (DNA): TGTGCCAGCAGTAGGGGGGGTCGCACTGAAGCTTTCTTT. Translating gives CASSRGGRTEAFF. The full variable domain, in which reference TRBV28 and TRBJ1-1 provide the parts outside the CDR3, is DVKVTQSSRYLVKRTGEKVFLECVQDMDHENMFWYRQDPGLGLRLIYFSYDVKMKEKGDIPEGYSVSREKKERFSLILESASTNQTSMYLCASSRGGRTEAFFGQGTRLTVV.

This chain joins TRBV19 and TRBJ1-3, with D possibly TRBD1 on 6 matching bases. V was cut by 3 bases and J by 1 base, with 19 bases left in between. CDR3 length: 18 amino acids. Germline V gives CDR1 LNHDA, CDR2 SQIVND (reference sequence). CDR3 sequence reads: CASSMYLIRTGSGNTIYF. The CDR3 DNA reads as TGTGCCAGTAGTATGTATTTAATCCGAACAGGGTCTGGAAACACCATATATTTT.

J is TRBJ2-5 and V is TRBV19, with D maybe TRBD1 (5 bases). This CDR3 has 13 residues. Between the trimmed V and J ends, which lost 6 bases and 1 base, there was a span of 9 bases. Germline values: CDR1 LNHDA, CDR2 SQIVND (reference sequence). CDR3 sequence: CASRTAAQETQYF. CDR3 sequence (DNA): TGTGCCAGTAGGACAGCCGCCCAAGAGACCCAGTACTTC.

The gene calls are TRBV2 and TRBJ2-3; tentative D call: TRBD1 (6 bases). CDR1 is SNHLY, CDR2 FYNNEI, per germline. This CDR3 is built from 15 residues. Between the trimmed V and J ends, which lost 3 bases and 4 bases, there was a span of 14 bases. The CDR3 sequence: CASSEGRGYADTQYF. The CDR3 bases are TGTGCCAGCAGTGAGGGCAGGGGATACGCAGATACGCAGTATTTT.

The chain is built from TRBV20-1 and TRBJ1-1; D may be TRBD1 (6 bases). CDR1 and CDR2 from the germline V gene are DFQATT and SNEGSKA (reference sequence). V shed 7 bases and J shed 0 bases, with 18 bases lying between them. CDR3 length: 15 amino acids. The CDR3 here is CSVGDRFGVNTEAFF. Here the CDR3 DNA reads TGCAGTGTCGGAGACAGGTTTGGAGTGAACACTGAAGCTTTCTTT.

As to this clonotype: A junction end diverges from the germline sequence, so it may reflect a read error. This chain joins TRBV30 and TRBJ1-1; D is unclear. The CDR3 length is 12 residues. Looked up from germline, CDR1 is GTSNPN and CDR2 is SVGIG (reference sequence). The CDR3 sequence is CARRIHDTEAFF. Here the CDR3 DNA reads TGTGCCCGGAGAATACACGACACTGAAGCTTTCTTT.

V gene TRBV10-2 combines with J gene TRBJ2-7, with no clear D. The CDR3 has 14 amino acids. Looked up from germline, CDR1 is WSHSY and CDR2 is SAAADI. The germline V and J ends were trimmed by 4 bases and 2 bases, with 12 bases remaining between them. DNA of the CDR3: TGCGCCAGCAGTGCTCAGTCTTCCCCCTACGAGCAGTACTTC. This codes for CASSAQSSPYEQYF.

This rearrangement joins TRBV20-1 to TRBJ1-6, with D possibly being TRBD1 (5 bases). V was pared by 2 bases and J by 8 bases, with 13 bases between. The germline CDR1 and CDR2 sequences are DFQATT and SNEGSKA (reference sequence). CDR3 size: 14 residues. The CDR3 loop is CSARKPGVDSPLHF. The CDR3 DNA reads TGCAGTGCTAGAAAGCCGGGGGTGGATTCACCCCTCCACTTT.

The chain joins TRBV19 to TRBJ2-5, with no clear D. Trimming removed 3 bases at V and 5 bases at J, with 10 bases between. Germline CDR1 LNHDA, CDR2 SQIVND (reference sequence). CDR3 length: 13 amino acids. The CDR3 loop is CASSILVAETQYF. DNA of the CDR3: TGTGCCAGTAGTATCCTAGTTGCGGAGACCCAGTACTTC.

This clonotype has just a few counts. This rearrangement joins TRBV5-1 to TRBJ2-2, with D tentatively TRBD1 or TRBD2 (5 bases each). The CDR3 has 13 amino acids. Trimming took off 3 bases at V and 4 bases at J, with 7 bases between the two ends. From germline, CDR1 is SGHRS and CDR2 YFSETQ. Written as DNA, the CDR3 is TGCGCCAGCAGCTCAGGGAGCACCGGGGAGCTGTTTTTT. Its protein is CASSSGSTGELFF. The variable domain in full, completed from reference TRBV5-1 and TRBJ2-2, reads KAGVTQTPRYLIKTRGQQVTLSCSPISGHRSVSWYQQTPGQGLQFLFEYFSETQRNKGNFPGRFSGRQFSNSRSEMNVSTLELGDSALYLCASSSGSTGELFFGEGSRLTVL.

The V and J genes are TRBV12-3 or TRBV12-4 and TRBJ2-1, with D hard to call. V gave up 3 bases and J gave up 8 bases, with 17 bases separating them. This CDR3 contains 15 residues. The CDR3 nucleotides read TGTGCCAGCAGTTTGACCAGGATAGGATCGGATGAGCAGTTCTTC. It codes for CASSLTRIGSDEQFF.

This chain links TRBV10-3 with TRBJ2-3, with 8 bases that match TRBD2. J lost 5 bases, V lost 3 bases, and 4 bases had no gene match. Germline CDR1 is ENHRY and CDR2 is SYGVKD. CDR3 length equals 14 residues. CDR3 DNA sequence: TGTGCCATCAGTGACGGGGGGGCCCTAGATACGCAGTATTTT. Protein: CAISDGGALDTQYF.

The chain recombines TRBV7-3 with TRBJ1-1; D not resolved. The CDR3 has 14 residues. The germline V and J ends were trimmed by 5 bases and 0 bases, with 10 bases remaining between them. Looked up from germline, CDR1 is SGHTA and CDR2 is FQGTGA. CDR3 nucleotide sequence: TGTGCCAGCAGCGAAGGACCGCTGAACACTGAAGCTTTCTTT. Translation gives CASSEGPLNTEAFF.

There are a few counts of this clonotype. The CDR3 region is CASSRTGKDYGYTF. Here the CDR3 DNA reads TGTGCCAGCAGTCGGACAGGGAAGGACTATGGCTACACCTTC. This chain uses TRBV12-3 or TRBV12-4 with TRBJ1-2; 8 bases align to TRBD1. The CDR3 extends over 14 amino acids. V shed 5 bases, J shed 3 bases, and the junction held 5 bases outside the gene matches.

The chain uses TRBV2 and TRBJ2-1, with D possibly matching TRBD1 (6 bases). From germline, CDR1 is SNHLY and CDR2 FYNNEI. Trimming pared 4 bases from V and 4 bases from J, leaving 8 bases between. The CDR3 sequence is 13 residues long. CDR3 in DNA: TGTGCCAGCAGTGTACAGGGATACAATGAGCAGTTCTTC. Translating gives CASSVQGYNEQFF.

This chain joins TRBV19 and TRBJ1-5; maybe TRBD1 (5 bases). The V end was cut by 4 bases, the J end by 2 bases, with 9 bases between. Germline CDR1 and CDR2: LNHDA and SQIVND (reference sequence). This CDR3 is 14 amino acids long. CDR3 nucleotides: TGTGCCAGTAGTACCGGGACTCGCAATCAGCCCCAGCATTTT. Its protein is CASSTGTRNQPQHF.

DNA of the CDR3: TGTGCCAGCAGTTACTCGTTTCCGAGCTCCTACGAGCAGTACTTC. Translated: CASSYSFPSSYEQYF. This chain links TRBV6-8 with TRBJ2-7; D is unclear. Germline CDR1 MNHGY, CDR2 SAAAGT. V was shortened by 0 bases and J by 0 bases, with 9 bases between the two germline ends. The CDR3 length is 15 residues.

J is TRBJ2-2 and V is TRBV18; D call uncertain. Trimming cost V 3 bases and J 2 bases, with 10 bases left between them. Germline V gene lookup returns CDR1 KGHSH and CDR2 LQKENI. CDR3 length: 15 residues. In DNA form, the CDR3 reads TGTGCCAGCTCACCGCCGGCAGAAAACACCGGGGAGCTGTTTTTT. This translates into CASSPPAENTGELFF.

This clonotype turned up a few times. V gene TRBV19 combines with J gene TRBJ1-1; maybe TRBD1 (5 bases). The CDR3 covers 15 residues. Germline V gives CDR1 LNHDA, CDR2 SQIVND (reference sequence). The V end lost 4 bases, the J end lost 8 bases, and 20 bases lay between the germline ends. The DNA for the CDR3 is TGTGCCAGTAGTAGTTGGGGTACCCAGGGCTCCGAAGCTTTCTTT. Translation: CASSSWGTQGSEAFF.